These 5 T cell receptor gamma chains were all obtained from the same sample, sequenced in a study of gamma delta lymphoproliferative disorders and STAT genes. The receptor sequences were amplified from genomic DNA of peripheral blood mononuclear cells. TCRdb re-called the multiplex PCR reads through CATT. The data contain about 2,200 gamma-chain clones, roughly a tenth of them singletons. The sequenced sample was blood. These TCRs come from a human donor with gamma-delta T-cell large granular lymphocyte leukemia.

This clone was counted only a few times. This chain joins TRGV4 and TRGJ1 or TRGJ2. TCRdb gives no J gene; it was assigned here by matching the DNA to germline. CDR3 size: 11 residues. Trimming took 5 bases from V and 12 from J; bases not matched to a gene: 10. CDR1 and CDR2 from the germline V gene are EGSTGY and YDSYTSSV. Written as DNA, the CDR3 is TGTGCCACCTGGGTAGCGCAGAGGAAACTCTTT. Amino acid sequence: CATWVAQRKLF.

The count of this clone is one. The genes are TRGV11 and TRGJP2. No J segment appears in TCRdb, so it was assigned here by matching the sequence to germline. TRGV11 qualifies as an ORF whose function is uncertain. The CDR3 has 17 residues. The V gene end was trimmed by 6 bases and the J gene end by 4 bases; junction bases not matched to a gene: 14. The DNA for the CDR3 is TGTGCCTGCTGGATTGGGGCGGAGCTGCTTAGTGATTGGATCAAGACGTTT. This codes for CACWIGAELLSDWIKTF.

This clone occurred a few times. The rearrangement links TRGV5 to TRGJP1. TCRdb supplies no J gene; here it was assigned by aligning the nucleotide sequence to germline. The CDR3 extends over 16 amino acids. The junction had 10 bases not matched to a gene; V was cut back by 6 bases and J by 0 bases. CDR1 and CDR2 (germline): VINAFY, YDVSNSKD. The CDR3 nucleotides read TGTGCCACCTGGTGGATGGGGCATACCACTGGTTGGTTCAAGATATTT. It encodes CATWWMGHTTGWFKIF.

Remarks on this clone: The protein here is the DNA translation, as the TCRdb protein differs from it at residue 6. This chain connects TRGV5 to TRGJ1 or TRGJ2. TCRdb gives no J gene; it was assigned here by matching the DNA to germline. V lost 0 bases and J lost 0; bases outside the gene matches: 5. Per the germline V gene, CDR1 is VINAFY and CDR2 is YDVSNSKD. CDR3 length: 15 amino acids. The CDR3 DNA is TGTGCCACCTGGGACAGGCTGTCGAATTATTATAAGAAACTCTTT. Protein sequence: CATWDRLSNYYKKLF.

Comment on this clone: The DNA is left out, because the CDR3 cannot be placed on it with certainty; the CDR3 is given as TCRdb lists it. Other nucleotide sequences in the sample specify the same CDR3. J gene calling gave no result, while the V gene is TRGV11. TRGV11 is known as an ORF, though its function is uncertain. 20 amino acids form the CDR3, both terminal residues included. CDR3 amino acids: CTTVPAGRHRTRENYYKKLF.